This TCR beta chain was documented in a study of regulatory T cells in long-lasting Graves disease. Germline V lookup: CDR1 LNHDA, CDR2 SQIVND (reference sequence). Between the trimmed V and J ends, which lost 7 bases and 4 bases, there was a span of 10 bases. The CDR3 sequence is 13 residues long. Time point here: newly diagnosed GD, antithyroid drugs for less than 3 months. TCR sequences were obtained from RNA taken from PBMCs. Through Arm-PCR of CDR3 regions and iRepertoire HTBI primers, TCR beta libraries were built. TCRdb itself ran the multiplex PCR reads through MiXCR, one entry per CDR3 protein. Of 390,000 or so distinct CDR3 sequences listed, approximately 12% were seen once; the top ten hold about 19%. These same records also appear under a second study, on T cells in Graves' hyperthyroidism and ophthalmopathy.

The input for sequencing was peripheral blood mononuclear cells (PBMCs), taken at new diagnosis, from a patient treated with antithyroid drugs. This TCR was recovered from a woman under 30 with Graves disease. V usage is TRBV19 and J usage is TRBJ1-4, with D unresolved. CDR3 amino acids: CASTPRDNEKLFF. The CDR3 DNA reads TGTGCCAGTACCCCTAGGGATAATGAAAAACTGTTTTTT. The whole variable domain, filled in from reference TRBV19 and TRBJ1-4, reads DGGITQSPKYLFRKEGQNVTLSCEQNLNHDAMYWYRQDPGQGLRLIYYSQIVNDFQKGDIAEGYSVSREKKESFPLTVTSAQKNPTAFYLCASTPRDNEKLFFGSGTQLSVL.